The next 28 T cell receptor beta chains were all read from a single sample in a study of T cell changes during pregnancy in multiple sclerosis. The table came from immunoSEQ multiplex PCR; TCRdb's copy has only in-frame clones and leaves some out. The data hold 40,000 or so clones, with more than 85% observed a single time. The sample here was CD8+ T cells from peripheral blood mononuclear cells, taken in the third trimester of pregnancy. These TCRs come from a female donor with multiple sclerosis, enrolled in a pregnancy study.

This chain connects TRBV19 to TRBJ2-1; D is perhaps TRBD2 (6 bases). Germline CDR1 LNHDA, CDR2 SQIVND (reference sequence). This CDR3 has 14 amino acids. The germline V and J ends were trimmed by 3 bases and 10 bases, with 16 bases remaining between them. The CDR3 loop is CASSMGQGLGEQFF. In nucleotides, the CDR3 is TGTGCCAGTAGTATGGGGCAGGGACTTGGGGAGCAGTTCTTC.

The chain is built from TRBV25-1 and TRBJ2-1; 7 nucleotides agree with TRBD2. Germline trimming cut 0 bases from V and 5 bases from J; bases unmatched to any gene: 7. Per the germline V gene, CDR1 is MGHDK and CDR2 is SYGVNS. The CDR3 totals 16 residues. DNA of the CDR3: TGTGCCAGCAGTGAATACGGGGGAGGGCCCCACAATGAGCAGTTCTTC. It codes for CASSEYGGGPHNEQFF.

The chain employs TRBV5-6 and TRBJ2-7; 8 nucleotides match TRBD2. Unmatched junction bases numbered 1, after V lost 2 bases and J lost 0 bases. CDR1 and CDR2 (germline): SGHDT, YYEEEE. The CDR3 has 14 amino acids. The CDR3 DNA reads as TGTGCCAGCAGCTTAACTAGCGGCTCCTACGAGCAGTACTTC. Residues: CASSLTSGSYEQYF.

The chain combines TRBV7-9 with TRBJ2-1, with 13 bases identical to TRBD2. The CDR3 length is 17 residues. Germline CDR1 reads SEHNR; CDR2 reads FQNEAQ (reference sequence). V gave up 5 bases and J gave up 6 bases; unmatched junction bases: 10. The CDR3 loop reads CASSAQFGLAGVNEQFF. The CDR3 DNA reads TGTGCCAGCAGCGCCCAATTCGGACTAGCGGGAGTCAATGAGCAGTTCTTC.

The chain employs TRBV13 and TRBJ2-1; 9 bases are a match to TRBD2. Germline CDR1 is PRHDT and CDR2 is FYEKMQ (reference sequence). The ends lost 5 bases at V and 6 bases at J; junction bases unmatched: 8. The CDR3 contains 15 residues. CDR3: CASSALAGSFNEQFF. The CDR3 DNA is TGTGCCAGCAGCGCCCTAGCGGGAAGTTTCAATGAGCAGTTCTTC.

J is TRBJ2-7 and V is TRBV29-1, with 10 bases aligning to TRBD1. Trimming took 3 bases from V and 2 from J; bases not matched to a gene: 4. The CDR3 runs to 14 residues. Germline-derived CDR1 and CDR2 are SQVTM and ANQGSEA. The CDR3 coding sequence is TGCAGCGTTGAGACCGGGACAGGGGCCTACGAGCAGTACTTC. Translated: CSVETGTGAYEQYF.

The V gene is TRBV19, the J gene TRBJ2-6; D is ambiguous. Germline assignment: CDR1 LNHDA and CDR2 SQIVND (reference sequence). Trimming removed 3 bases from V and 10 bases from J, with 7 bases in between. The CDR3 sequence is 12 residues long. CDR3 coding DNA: TGTGCCAGTAGTATCATTCGGAACGTCCTGACTTTC. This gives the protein CASSIIRNVLTF.

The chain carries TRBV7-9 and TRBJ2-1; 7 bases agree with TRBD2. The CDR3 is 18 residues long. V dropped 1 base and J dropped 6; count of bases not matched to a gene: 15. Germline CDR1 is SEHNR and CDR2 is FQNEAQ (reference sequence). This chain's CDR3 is CASSLGLAVSLLTNEQFF. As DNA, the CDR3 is TGTGCCAGCAGCTTAGGGCTAGCGGTTTCACTACTCACCAATGAGCAGTTCTTC.

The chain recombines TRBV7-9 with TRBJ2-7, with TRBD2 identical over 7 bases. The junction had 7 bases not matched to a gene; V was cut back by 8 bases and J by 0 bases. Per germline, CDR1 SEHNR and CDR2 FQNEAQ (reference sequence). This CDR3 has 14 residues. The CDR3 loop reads CASSPGDYSYEQYF. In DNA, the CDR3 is TGTGCCAGCTCCCCCGGGGACTACTCCTACGAGCAGTACTTC.

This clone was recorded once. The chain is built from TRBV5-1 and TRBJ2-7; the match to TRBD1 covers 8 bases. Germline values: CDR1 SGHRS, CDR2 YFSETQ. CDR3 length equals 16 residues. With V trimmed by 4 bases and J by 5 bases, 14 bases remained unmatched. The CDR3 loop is CASSRDRYPPDDEQYF. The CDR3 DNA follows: TGCGCCAGCAGCCGGGACAGGTACCCCCCTGACGACGAGCAGTACTTC.

CDR3: CASSTRTSSNNEQFF. The CDR3 coding sequence is TGTGCCAGTAGTACCCGGACTAGCAGCAACAATGAGCAGTTCTTC. The chain has TRBV19 and TRBJ2-1; TRBD2 matches 8 bases. With V trimmed by 4 bases and J by 5 bases, 7 bases remained unmatched. Germline V lookup: CDR1 LNHDA, CDR2 SQIVND (reference sequence). The CDR3 runs 15 residues.

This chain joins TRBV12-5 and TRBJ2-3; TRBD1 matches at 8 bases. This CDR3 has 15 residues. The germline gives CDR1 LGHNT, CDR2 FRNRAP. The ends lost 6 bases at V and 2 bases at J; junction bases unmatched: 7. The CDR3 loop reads CASGGGTGPTDTQYF. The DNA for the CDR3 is TGTGCTAGTGGAGGGGGGACAGGCCCCACAGATACGCAGTATTTT.

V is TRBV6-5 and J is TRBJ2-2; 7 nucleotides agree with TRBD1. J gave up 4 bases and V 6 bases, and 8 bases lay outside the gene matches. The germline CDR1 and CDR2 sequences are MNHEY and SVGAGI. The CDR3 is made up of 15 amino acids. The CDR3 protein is CASRTGRSVTGELFF. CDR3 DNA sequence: TGTGCCAGCAGGACAGGGCGCAGCGTCACCGGGGAGCTGTTTTTT.

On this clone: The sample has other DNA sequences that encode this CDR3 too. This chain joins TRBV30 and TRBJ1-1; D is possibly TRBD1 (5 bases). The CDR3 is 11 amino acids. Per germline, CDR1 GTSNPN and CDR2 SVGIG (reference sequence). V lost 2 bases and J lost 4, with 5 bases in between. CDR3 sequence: CAWSRGTEAFF. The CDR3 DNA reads TGTGCCTGGAGTAGGGGCACTGAAGCTTTCTTT.

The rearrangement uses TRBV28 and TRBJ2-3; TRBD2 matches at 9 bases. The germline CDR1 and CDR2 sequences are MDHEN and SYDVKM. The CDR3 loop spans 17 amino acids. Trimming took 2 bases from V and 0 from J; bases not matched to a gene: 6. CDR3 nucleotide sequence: TGTGCCAGCAGTTTACGGCCAGCGGGAGGCAGCACAGATACGCAGTATTTT. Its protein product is CASSLRPAGGSTDTQYF. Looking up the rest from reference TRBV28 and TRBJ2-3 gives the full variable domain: DVKVTQSSRYLVKRTGEKVFLECVQDMDHENMFWYRQDPGLGLRLIYFSYDVKMKEKGDIPEGYSVSREKKERFSLILESASTNQTSMYLCASSLRPAGGSTDTQYFGPGTRLTVL.

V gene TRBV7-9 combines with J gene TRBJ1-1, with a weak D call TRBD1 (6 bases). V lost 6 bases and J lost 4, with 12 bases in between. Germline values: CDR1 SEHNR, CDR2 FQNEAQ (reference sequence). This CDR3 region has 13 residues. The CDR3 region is CASRSKGGTEAFF. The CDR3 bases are TGTGCCAGCAGATCGAAAGGGGGCACTGAAGCTTTCTTT.

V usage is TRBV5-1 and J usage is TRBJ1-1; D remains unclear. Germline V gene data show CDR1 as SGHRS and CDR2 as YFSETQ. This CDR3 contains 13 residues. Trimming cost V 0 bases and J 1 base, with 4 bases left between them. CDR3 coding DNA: TGCGCCAGCAGCTTGGGGCCGAACACTGAAGCTTTCTTT. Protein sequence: CASSLGPNTEAFF.

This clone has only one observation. The CDR3 reads CASSLLYVGTEAFF. The DNA of the CDR3 is TGTGCCAGTAGTCTACTTTATGTCGGCACTGAAGCTTTCTTT. V is TRBV19 and J is TRBJ1-1; no clear D gene. The ends were cut back, 5 bases at V and 4 bases at J, with 14 bases in the middle. This CDR3 region has 14 residues. From germline, CDR1 is LNHDA and CDR2 SQIVND (reference sequence). Supplemented by reference TRBV19 and TRBJ1-1, the full variable domain reads DGGITQSPKYLFRKEGQNVTLSCEQNLNHDAMYWYRQDPGQGLRLIYYSQIVNDFQKGDIAEGYSVSREKKESFPLTVTSAQKNPTAFYLCASSLLYVGTEAFFGQGTRLTVV.

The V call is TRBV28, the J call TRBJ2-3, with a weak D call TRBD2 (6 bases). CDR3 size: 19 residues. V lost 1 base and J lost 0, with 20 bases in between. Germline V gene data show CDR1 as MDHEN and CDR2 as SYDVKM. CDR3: CASSLFGAGLSTSTDTQYF. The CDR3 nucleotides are TGTGCCAGCAGTTTATTTGGAGCGGGCCTTAGCACTAGCACAGATACGCAGTATTTT.

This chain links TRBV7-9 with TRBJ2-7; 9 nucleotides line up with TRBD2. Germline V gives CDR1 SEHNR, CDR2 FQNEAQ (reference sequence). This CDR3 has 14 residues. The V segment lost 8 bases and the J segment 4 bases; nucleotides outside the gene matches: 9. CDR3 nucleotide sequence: TGTGCCAGCGGAGGGACTAGCTCAACATACGAGCAGTACTTC. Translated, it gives CASGGTSSTYEQYF.

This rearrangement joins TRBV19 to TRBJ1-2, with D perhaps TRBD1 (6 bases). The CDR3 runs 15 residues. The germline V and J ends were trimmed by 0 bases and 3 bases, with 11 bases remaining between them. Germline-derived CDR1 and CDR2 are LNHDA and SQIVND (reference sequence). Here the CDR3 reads CASSIDLPGDYGYTF. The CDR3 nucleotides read TGTGCCAGTAGTATAGACTTACCAGGGGACTATGGCTACACCTTC.

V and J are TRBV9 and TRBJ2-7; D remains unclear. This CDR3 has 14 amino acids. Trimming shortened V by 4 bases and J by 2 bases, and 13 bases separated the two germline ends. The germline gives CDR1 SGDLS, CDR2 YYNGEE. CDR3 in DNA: TGTGCCAGCAGCCCCCCTCTAGTGCCCTACGAGCAGTACTTC. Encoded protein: CASSPPLVPYEQYF.

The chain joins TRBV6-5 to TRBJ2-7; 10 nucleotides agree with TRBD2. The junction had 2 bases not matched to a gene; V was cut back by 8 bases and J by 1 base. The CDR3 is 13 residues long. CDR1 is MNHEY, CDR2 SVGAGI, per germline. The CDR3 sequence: CASGLAASYEQYF. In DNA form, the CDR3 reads TGTGCCAGCGGACTAGCGGCTTCCTACGAGCAGTACTTC.

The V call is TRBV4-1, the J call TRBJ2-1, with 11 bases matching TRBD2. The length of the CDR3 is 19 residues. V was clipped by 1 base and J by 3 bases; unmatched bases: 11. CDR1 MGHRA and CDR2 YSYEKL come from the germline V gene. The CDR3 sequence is CASSQVELAGVKGYNEQFF. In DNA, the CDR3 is TGCGCCAGCAGCCAAGTCGAACTAGCGGGAGTCAAGGGCTACAATGAGCAGTTCTTC.

CDR3 amino acids: CASILSGPTDTQYF. In DNA, the CDR3 is TGTGCCAGCATTTTGTCAGGGCCCACAGATACGCAGTATTTT. V gene TRBV6-1 combines with J gene TRBJ2-3; D is perhaps TRBD1 (5 bases). The length of the CDR3 is 14 residues. Looked up from germline, CDR1 is MNHNS and CDR2 is SASEGT. With 7 bases removed from V and 2 bases from J, the gap between germline ends came to 13 bases.

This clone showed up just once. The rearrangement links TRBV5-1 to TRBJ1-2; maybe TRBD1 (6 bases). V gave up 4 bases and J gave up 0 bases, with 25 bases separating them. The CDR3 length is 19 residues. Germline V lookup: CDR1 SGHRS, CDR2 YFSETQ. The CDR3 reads CASSLGGQIPINSNYGYTF. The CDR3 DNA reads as TGCGCCAGCAGCCTAGGTGGACAGATTCCAATAAACTCTAACTATGGCTACACCTTC. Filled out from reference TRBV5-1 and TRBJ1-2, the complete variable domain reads KAGVTQTPRYLIKTRGQQVTLSCSPISGHRSVSWYQQTPGQGLQFLFEYFSETQRNKGNFPGRFSGRQFSNSRSEMNVSTLELGDSALYLCASSLGGQIPINSNYGYTFGSGTRLTVV.

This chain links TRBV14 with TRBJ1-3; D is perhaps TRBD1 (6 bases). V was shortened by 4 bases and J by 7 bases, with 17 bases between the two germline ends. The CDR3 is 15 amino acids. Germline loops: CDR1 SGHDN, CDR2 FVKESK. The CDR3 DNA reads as TGTGCCAGCAGCCTGGGACACTTCCAGCGGAACACCATATATTTT. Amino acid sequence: CASSLGHFQRNTIYF.

The CDR3 loop is CASSLAGLAPREQYF. Here the CDR3 DNA reads TGTGCCAGCAGCTTAGCCGGACTAGCCCCCCGCGAGCAGTACTTC. The chain is built from TRBV7-2 and TRBJ2-7; 8 nucleotides agree with TRBD2. V lost 0 bases and J lost 6; bases outside the gene matches: 7. Germline V gene lookup returns CDR1 SGHTA and CDR2 FQGNSA. The CDR3 contains 15 residues.